Described below is a single T cell receptor beta chain sequence and its context. Sequencing used immunoSEQ multiplex PCR; TCRdb keeps in-frame clones, though not all of them. The table lists about 680,000 clones, roughly 90% of them singletons, with about 1.5% in the top ten. This specimen comes from a study of Ad26.COV2.S vaccination and SARS-CoV-2 variants. Noted treatment: some 20 received Ad26.COV2.S at low or high dose, single or two shots; roughly five received placebo; per-sample allocation not given. All samples were drawn on day 63, counting from the first vaccine or placebo injection. Germline V gene data show CDR1 as GTSNPN and CDR2 as SVGIG (reference sequence). V lost 0 bases to trimming and J lost 7 bases; unmatched junction nucleotides: 8. The CDR3 loop spans 15 amino acids.

The V call is TRBV30, the J call TRBJ1-5; 8 positions agree with TRBD1. Sequencing was performed on peripheral blood, taken in a trial of Ad26.COV2.S vaccine versus placebo. The origin of this receptor is a person aged 18 to 65 who received the Ad26.COV2.S COVID-19 vaccine or a placebo. CDR3 nucleotides: TGTGCCTGGAGTGTGACAGGGGTACGCGCGCAGCCCCAGCATTTT. Protein: CAWSVTGVRAQPQHF. The entire variable domain, with the rest obtained from reference TRBV30 and TRBJ1-5, is as follows: SQTIHQWPATLVQPVGSPLSLECTVEGTSNPNLYWYRQAAGRGLQLLFYSVGIGQISSEVPQNLSASRPQDRQFILSSKKLLLSDSGFYLCAWSVTGVRAQPQHFGDGTRLSIL.